This T cell receptor beta chain was documented in a study of cytomegalovirus exposure and HLA in healthy donors. Study results and limitations: In vitro assays verified that a few CMV-associated chains recognized CMV antigens specifically.

Remarks on this clone: What it binds is not known.

In the PCR, 60 Vbeta and 13 Jbeta primers were used. This table comes from immunoSEQ multiplex PCR, and its TCRdb copy is limited to in-frame clones, with some not included. The sample spans approximately 100,000 clones; the ten largest clones claim 15%. This sequence was found in a man aged 45-60 years in good health and CMV-seropositive. The sample was PBMCs.

CDR3 region: CASSPDISLRHNYGYTF. CDR3 in DNA: TGTGCCAGCAGTCCAGACATATCCCTGCGTCATAACTATGGCTACACCTTC. V and J are TRBV27 and TRBJ1-2; D remains ambiguous. In germline, CDR1 is MNHEY, CDR2 SMNVEV (reference sequence). The CDR3 covers 17 residues. Between the trimmed V and J ends, which lost 5 bases and 1 base, there was a span of 20 bases.